This T cell receptor (beta chain) was captured by sequencing in a study of T cell responses to AZD1222 COVID-19 vaccine. Study-level findings and limits: Donors skewed white British and female; clonal diversity was possibly underestimated.

With 4 bases removed from V and 4 bases from J, the gap between germline ends came to 18 bases. Germline CDR1 reads SGHNT; CDR2 reads YYREEE (reference sequence). The CDR3 contains 16 residues. Of note for this clone: The antigen is unknown.

The method was immunoSEQ multiplex PCR; TCRdb's version includes in-frame clones alone and lacks a portion of them. In the table there are 100,000 to 150,000 clones, 89% of which are singletons. The receptor's source is an adult in good health. Sequenced material: peripheral blood, taken on day 0 of AZD1222 vaccination. The gene calls are TRBV5-4 and TRBJ2-1; D is tentatively TRBD1 or TRBD2 (5 bases each). The CDR3 nucleotides are TGTGCCAGCAGCCAGGGAGCCGCGGAATCGTACAATGAGCAGTTCTTC. Amino acids: CASSQGAAESYNEQFF.